The rows below give T cell receptor beta chains drawn from one sample of a study of blood T cell repertoires in COVID-19. Sequencing was performed with immunoSEQ multiplex PCR; in TCRdb, only in-frame clones are kept and a portion is missing. This table holds about 190,000 clones, around nine tenths found once. The specimen was peripheral blood. The receptors derive from a woman between 40 and 55 years old who had recovered from COVID-19. Both conserved end residues are trimmed from each CDR3. Each record gives: V gene, J gene, clone size, CDR3 protein. Clone size, where shown, is once, few, many, or a class for clones that have expanded.

TRBV7-9,TRBJ1-4,NA,ASSLISGATNEKLF
TRBV29-1,TRBJ1-6,few,SVAGSMDSPLH
TRBV3-1/TRBV3-2,TRBJ2-2,NA,ASSRMGTGATTGELF
TRBV29-1,TRBJ2-3,NA,SGRSGTGAGY
TRBV29-1,TRBJ1-4,NA,SVGNRGWEKLF
TRBV29-1,TRBJ1-2,few,SAGTVGSGYT
TRBV3-1/TRBV3-2,TRBJ1-2,NA,ASSQRRGGYGYT
TRBV3-1/TRBV3-2,TRBJ2-3,NA,ASSQEFRVGGVGDTQY
TRBV30,TRBJ2-7,NA,AWGDFRYEQY
TRBV18,TRBJ2-2,NA,ASSPSARNTGELF
TRBV24-1,TRBJ2-2,NA,ATSSGGYTGELF
TRBV10-3,TRBJ1-2,NA,AISDGGSNYGYT
TRBV6-1,TRBJ1-1,NA,ASSYVNTEAF
TRBV28,TRBJ2-7,NA,ASSFDISSYEQY
TRBV2,TRBJ2-7,once,ASSDAPGTASSYEQY
TRBV28,TRBJ1-4,NA,ASSPSGQSNEKLF
TRBV27,TRBJ1-5,once,ASSPEGSNQPQH
TRBV11-2,TRBJ2-1,NA,ASSLARGPYNEQF
TRBV7-9,TRBJ2-7,NA,ASSLARKQGAYEQY
TRBV19,TRBJ1-2,NA,ASNSGQGMDGYT
TRBV6-5,TRBJ1-2,NA,ASSYQGAYYGYT
TRBV2,TRBJ2-7,NA,ASRGGLAVSYEQY
TRBV10-3,TRBJ2-2,NA,AISVGGGDTGELF
TRBV18,TRBJ2-5,NA,ASSYTQETQY
TRBV7-9,TRBJ1-4,NA,ASSLGTGQATNEKLF
TRBV6-4,TRBJ2-1,NA,ASSITSGSHNEQF
TRBV6-4,TRBJ1-1,NA,ASSDLGRKEFGAF
TRBV12-5,TRBJ2-5,NA,ASGFYGGRAQETQY
TRBV27,TRBJ2-6,NA,ASSPVTTGEAGANVLT
TRBV7-3,TRBJ2-2,NA,ASSLAGGDTGELF
TRBV11-3,TRBJ2-1,few,ASSLEGRDGYNEQF
TRBV27,TRBJ2-1,NA,ASSQGSLAGVDEQF
TRBV28,TRBJ1-2,NA,ASSTRWGYT
TRBV18,TRBJ2-3,NA,ASSPKAGGWDTQY
TRBV6-5,TRBJ1-6,NA,ASSYDRVHSPLH
TRBV30,TRBJ2-7,NA,AWSVGSSHEQY
TRBV5-1,TRBJ1-2,NA,ASRTGGGYGYT
TRBV7-9,TRBJ2-1,NA,ASSLVSSSGEQF
TRBV19,TRBJ1-5,few,ASSIRDFQPQH
TRBV18,TRBJ1-2,NA,ASSPREFNYGYT
TRBV18,TRBJ1-6,NA,ASSLDSVTPSPLH
TRBV6-5,TRBJ1-1,few,ASWTQNTEAF
TRBV27,TRBJ1-4,NA,ASSFQGPMEKLF
TRBV15,TRBJ1-3,NA,ATSRVGQGSTIY
TRBV5-1,TRBJ2-5,NA,ASSTGLDETQY
TRBV29-1,TRBJ2-5,NA,SVERTATEGTQY
TRBV7-2,TRBJ2-1,NA,ASSLGGTGGRNEQF
TRBV5-1,TRBJ2-1,NA,ASSLEGLAGVNEQF
TRBV9,TRBJ2-2,NA,ASSTNSGRGTGELF
TRBV28,TRBJ1-5,NA,ASRSSQPQH
TRBV4-3,TRBJ1-2,NA,ASSQGLTDYGYT
TRBV6-5,TRBJ1-4,NA,ASSRQALNEKLF
TRBV30,TRBJ1-4,few,AWRQTGGNEKLF
TRBV7-6,TRBJ1-3,NA,ASSLASVEGNTIY
TRBV7-9,TRBJ2-1,NA,ASSPREYPSDEQF
TRBV9,TRBJ2-7,NA,ASSPRTSGTRGPYEQY
TRBV29-1,TRBJ1-1,once,SVVPPGMGNTEAF
TRBV18,TRBJ2-3,NA,ASSPRGSGDTQY